This passage covers 2 T cell receptor beta chains from one sample sequenced in a study of blood T cell repertoires in COVID-19. Here immunoSEQ multiplex PCR was the method, and the copy in TCRdb shows in-frame clones only, minus some. Of some 210,000 clones listed, more than 70% are singletons. The sample consisted of PBMCs or T cells enriched from blood (not recorded which). The receptors derive from a young man with acute COVID-19.

This clone was picked up one time. The genes are TRBV9 and TRBJ2-7; 8 positions match TRBD2. This CDR3 region has 16 residues. Germline trimming cut 4 bases from V and 6 bases from J; bases unmatched to any gene: 15. The germline V gene encodes CDR1 SGDLS and CDR2 YYNGEE. The CDR3 DNA reads as TGTGCCAGCAGCCCCGTAGGGTCTAGCGGGTTCTCCGAGCAGTACTTC. It specifies CASSPVGSSGFSEQYF. Complete variable domain (other parts from reference TRBV9 and TRBJ2-7): DSGVTQTPKHLITATGQRVTLRCSPRSGDLSVYWYQQSLDQGLQFLIQYYNGEERAKGNILERFSAQQFPDLHSELNLSSLELGDSALYFCASSPVGSSGFSEQYFGPGTRLTVT.

As regards this clone: Other DNA sequences of this sample code for an identical CDR3. V gene TRBV9 combines with J gene TRBJ1-5; 10 bases match TRBD1. Germline values: CDR1 SGDLS, CDR2 YYNGEE. J was trimmed by 7 bases and V by 2 bases; bases with no gene match: 3. The CDR3 extends over 14 amino acids. CDR3 region: CASSVGTGDQPQHF. The CDR3 DNA sequence: TGTGCCAGCAGCGTCGGGACAGGGGACCAGCCCCAGCATTTT.